This T cell receptor (beta chain) originates from a study of tumor-infiltrating lymphocytes in primary liver carcinoma. The blood RNA (from unsorted whole blood) was obtained, and germline DNA was also extracted. This clonotype was seen a handful of times. Starting from approximately 470 ng of total RNA, TCR beta cDNA was produced with a primer in the constant region. Amplification in three nested multiplex PCR rounds with slightly modified ARM-PCR gave rise to TCR beta libraries. A C-beta reverse primer was combined with TRBV1-TRBV30 forward primers in the first two PCR rounds, and each round had approximately 10 cycles. TCRdb reprocessed the multiplex PCR reads via MiXCR and lists one record per CDR3 protein. The table has a few hundred thousand distinct CDR3 sequences, approximately 58% seen once. Per germline, CDR1 MNHNS and CDR2 SASEGT. V lost 5 bases to trimming and J lost 2 bases; unmatched junction nucleotides: 8. This CDR3 contains 16 residues.

Sequenced input: peripheral blood. The chain joins TRBV6-1 to TRBJ2-2; 7 positions match TRBD2. The receptor comes from a woman in her 30s with primary liver carcinoma and hepatitis B virus infection. Written as DNA, the CDR3 is TGTGCCAGCAGTCCCCTGGGACTATACAACACCGGGGAGCTGTTTTTT. Amino acids: CASSPLGLYNTGELFF.